Shown below are 2 T cell receptor beta chains from a single sample sequenced in a study of shared clonotypes between healthy human individuals. Repertoires were generated with immunoSEQ multiplex PCR, while TCRdb's copy carries only in-frame clones and drops some. Seen here are a few million clones, about 94% observed once, and the top ten hold 1.5% to 2%. Naive CD8 populations comprised CD45RO-negative cells positively selected for CCR7, excluding terminally differentiated effector memory CD45RA+ cells. The source material was naive CD8+ T cells from PBMCs. Every receptor here comes from a man aged 18 to 29 in good health. Some clones in this sample may be carry-over from other donors' samples.

V gene TRBV27 combines with J gene TRBJ2-7, with TRBD2 matching 8 bases. The CDR3 runs 15 residues. J lost 5 bases, V lost 5 bases, and 11 bases had no gene match. From germline, CDR1 is MNHEY and CDR2 SMNVEV (reference sequence). The CDR3 DNA reads TGTGCCAGCAGTGAGCGGGAGCCCTTGGTGGACGAGCAGTACTTC. Translation gives CASSEREPLVDEQYF.

The chain combines TRBV4-1 with TRBJ2-1, with a weak D call TRBD2 (6 bases). Trimming removed 1 base from V and 1 base from J, with 17 bases in between. The CDR3 is 18 residues long. CDR1 and CDR2 from the germline V gene are MGHRA and YSYEKL. The CDR3 sequence is CASSQVADEHRSYNEQFF. The CDR3 DNA sequence: TGCGCCAGCAGCCAAGTAGCGGATGAACATCGATCCTACAATGAGCAGTTCTTC.